These T cell receptor beta chains were read from a single sample in a study of shared clonotypes between healthy human individuals. Data came from immunoSEQ multiplex PCR; TCRdb stores just in-frame clones and leaves some out. The sample includes over a million clones, under 80% of them seen just once. The sample consisted of memory CD4+ T cells sorted from blood. The receptor source for this set is a man aged 18 to 30 in good health. Each CDR3 is given without its conserved first and last residue. The order of the fields is J gene, clone size, V gene, CDR3 protein. Clone size appears in some rows only: once, few, many, or a class for an expanded clone.

TRBJ2-2	.	TRBV7-2	ASSPGTMNTGELF
TRBJ1-6	.	TRBV2	ASSVQNSYNSPLH
TRBJ1-4	.	TRBV5-1	ASTSGATNEKLF
TRBJ2-7	.	TRBV6-6	ASAQISYEQY
TRBJ2-1	.	TRBV9	ASSVQGEDEQF
TRBJ2-7	.	TRBV5-5	ASSPTSGGFYEQY
TRBJ2-5	.	TRBV6-1	ASSPLRQGTQY
TRBJ2-4	.	TRBV15	ATSDPGKLSTDIQY
TRBJ2-7	.	TRBV12-5	ASGPQASGRYEQY
TRBJ2-2	.	TRBV5-1	ASSLADRVTGELF
TRBJ1-5	.	TRBV18	ASSGDRDQPQH
TRBJ2-3	.	TRBV18	ASSSDRGAPDTQY
TRBJ1-2	once	TRBV10-3	ATNLDRNYGYT
TRBJ1-1	.	TRBV6-1	ASSDAGLNTEAF
TRBJ1-6	.	TRBV6-5	ASRPDRGRHSPLH
TRBJ2-3	.	TRBV4-1	ASSQGVGGNADTQY
TRBJ2-3	.	TRBV5-8	ASSLAGLITDTQY
TRBJ2-5	.	TRBV7-7	ASSLGGPYGETQY
TRBJ1-2	.	TRBV19	ASRGTGGRGDYGYT
TRBJ1-1	.	TRBV7-3	ASSWTANTEAF
TRBJ1-5	.	TRBV9	ASSVGNRPNQPQH
TRBJ2-3	once	TRBV7-9	ASSFRLPVNTQY
TRBJ1-1	.	TRBV5-4	ASSFSGAEAF
TRBJ2-5	few	TRBV5-1	ASSPGGNQETQY
TRBJ2-5	few	TRBV19	ASSKTPGTTQETQY
TRBJ2-7	.	TRBV18	ASSRDSGASYEQY
TRBJ2-3	.	TRBV6-1	ASSDRAQQGN
TRBJ2-7	.	TRBV15	ATSRGGGGQYEQY
TRBJ2-5	few	TRBV5-1	ASSLTNQETQY
TRBJ2-2	many	TRBV4-3	ASSQAGLAGGPTGELF
TRBJ2-7	.	TRBV11-2	ASSSRTSGGTYEQY
TRBJ2-1	.	TRBV19	AKVGDNEQF
TRBJ2-3	.	TRBV5-4	ASSIDRADTQY
TRBJ2-1	once	TRBV9	ASSAGSSSYNEQF
TRBJ1-1	once	TRBV5-6	ASSPGGWVTEAF
TRBJ2-3	.	TRBV4-1	ASSPYESSTDTQY
TRBJ2-7	once	TRBV4-1	ASSPNVQGRYEQY
TRBJ1-1	.	TRBV25-1	ASRGPTGLNTEAF
TRBJ1-5	.	TRBV7-9	ATTGLGHNQPQH
TRBJ2-2	.	TRBV2	ASSVQASNTGELF
TRBJ2-1	.	TRBV5-1	ASSLEVNEQF
TRBJ1-5	.	TRBV6-1	ASSDSRGGSNQPQH
TRBJ2-3	.	TRBV5-1	ASSLAQTTDTQY
TRBJ1-1	.	TRBV5-4	ASTVDRGPEAF
TRBJ2-7	.	TRBV6-4	ASQDRLAAYEQY
TRBJ2-7	few	TRBV2	ASSSTVVYEQY
TRBJ1-6	.	TRBV5-4	ASSLFKGNSPLH
TRBJ1-2	.	TRBV11-2	ASSPNRAGGADGYT
TRBJ1-1	.	TRBV6-5	ASRYGTGTDTEAF
TRBJ2-4	few	TRBV5-6	ASNSLTLAKNIQY
TRBJ2-7	once	TRBV6-1	ASSEDLSYEQY
TRBJ2-2	few	TRBV2	ASSDPRSTGELF